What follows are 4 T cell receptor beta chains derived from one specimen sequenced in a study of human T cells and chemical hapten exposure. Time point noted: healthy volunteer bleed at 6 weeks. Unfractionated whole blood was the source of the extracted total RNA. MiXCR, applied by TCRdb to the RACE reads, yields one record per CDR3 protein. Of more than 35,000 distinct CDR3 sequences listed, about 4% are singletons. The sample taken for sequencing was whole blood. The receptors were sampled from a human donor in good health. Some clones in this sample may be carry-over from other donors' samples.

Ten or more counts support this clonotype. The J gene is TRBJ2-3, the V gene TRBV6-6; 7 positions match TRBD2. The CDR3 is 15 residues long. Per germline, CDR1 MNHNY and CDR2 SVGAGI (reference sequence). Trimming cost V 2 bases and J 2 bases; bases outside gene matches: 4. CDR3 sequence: CASSYEGRATDTQYF. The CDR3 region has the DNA TGTGCCAGCAGTTACGAGGGGAGGGCCACAGATACGCAGTATTTT.

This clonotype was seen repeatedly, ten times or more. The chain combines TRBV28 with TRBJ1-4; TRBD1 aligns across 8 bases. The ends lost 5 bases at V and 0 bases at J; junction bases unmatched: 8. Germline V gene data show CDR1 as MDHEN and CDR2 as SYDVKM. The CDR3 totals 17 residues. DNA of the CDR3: TGTGCCAGCAGTACGGGACAGGAACTCGCAACTAATGAAAAACTGTTTTTT. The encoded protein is CASSTGQELATNEKLFF.

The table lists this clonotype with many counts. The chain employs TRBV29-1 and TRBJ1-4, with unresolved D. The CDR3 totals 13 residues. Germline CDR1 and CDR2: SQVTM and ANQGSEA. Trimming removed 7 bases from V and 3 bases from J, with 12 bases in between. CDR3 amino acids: CSGGKGANEKLFF. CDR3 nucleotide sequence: TGCAGCGGGGGAAAAGGAGCTAATGAAAAACTGTTTTTT.

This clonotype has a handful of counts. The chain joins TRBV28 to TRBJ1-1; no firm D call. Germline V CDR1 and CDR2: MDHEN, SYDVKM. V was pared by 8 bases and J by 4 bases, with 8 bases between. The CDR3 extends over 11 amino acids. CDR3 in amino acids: CASLVGTEAFF. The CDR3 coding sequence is TGTGCCAGCCTGGTAGGCACTGAAGCTTTCTTT. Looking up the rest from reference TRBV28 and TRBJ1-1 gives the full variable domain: DVKVTQSSRYLVKRTGEKVFLECVQDMDHENMFWYRQDPGLGLRLIYFSYDVKMKEKGDIPEGYSVSREKKERFSLILESASTNQTSMYLCASLVGTEAFFGQGTRLTVV.